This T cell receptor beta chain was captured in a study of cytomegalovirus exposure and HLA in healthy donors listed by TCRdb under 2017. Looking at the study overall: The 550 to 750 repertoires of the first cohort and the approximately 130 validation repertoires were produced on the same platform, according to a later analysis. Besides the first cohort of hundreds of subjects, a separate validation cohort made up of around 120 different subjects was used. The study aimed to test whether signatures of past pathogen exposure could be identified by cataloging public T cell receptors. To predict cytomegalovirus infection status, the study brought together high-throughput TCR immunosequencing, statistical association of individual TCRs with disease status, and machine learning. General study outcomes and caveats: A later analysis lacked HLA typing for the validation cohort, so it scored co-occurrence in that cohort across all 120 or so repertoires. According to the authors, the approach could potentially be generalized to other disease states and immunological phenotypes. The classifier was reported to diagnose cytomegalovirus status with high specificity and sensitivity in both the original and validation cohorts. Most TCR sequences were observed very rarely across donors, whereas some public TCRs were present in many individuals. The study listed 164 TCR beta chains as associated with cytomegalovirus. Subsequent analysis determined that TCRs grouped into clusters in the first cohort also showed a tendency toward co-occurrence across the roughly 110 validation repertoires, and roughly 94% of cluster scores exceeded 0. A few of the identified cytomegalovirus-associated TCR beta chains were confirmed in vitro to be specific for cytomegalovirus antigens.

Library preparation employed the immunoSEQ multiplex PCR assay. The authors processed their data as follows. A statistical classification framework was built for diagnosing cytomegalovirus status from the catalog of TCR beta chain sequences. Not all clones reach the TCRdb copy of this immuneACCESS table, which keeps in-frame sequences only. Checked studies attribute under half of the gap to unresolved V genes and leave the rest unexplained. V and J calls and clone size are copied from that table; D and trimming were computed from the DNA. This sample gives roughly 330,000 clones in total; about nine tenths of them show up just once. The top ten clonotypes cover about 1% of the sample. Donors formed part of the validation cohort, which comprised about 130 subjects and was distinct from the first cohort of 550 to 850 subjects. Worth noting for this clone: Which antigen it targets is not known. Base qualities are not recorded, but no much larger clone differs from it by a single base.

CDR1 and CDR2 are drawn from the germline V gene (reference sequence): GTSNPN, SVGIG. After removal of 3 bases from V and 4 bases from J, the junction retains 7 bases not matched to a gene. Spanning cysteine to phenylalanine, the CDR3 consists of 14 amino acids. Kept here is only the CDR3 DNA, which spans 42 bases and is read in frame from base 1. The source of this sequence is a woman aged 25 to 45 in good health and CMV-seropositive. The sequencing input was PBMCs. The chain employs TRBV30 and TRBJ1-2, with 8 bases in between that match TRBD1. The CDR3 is CAWSPQGAGYGYTF. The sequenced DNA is TGTGCCTGGAGCCCCCAGGGGGCGGGCTATGGCTACACCTTC.